This TCR beta chain derives from a study of blood T cell repertoires in COVID-19. Trimming stripped 4 bases from V and 1 base from J, with 22 bases between. Germline V gives CDR1 MDHEN, CDR2 SYDVKM. CDR3 length: 18 amino acids. The method was immunoSEQ multiplex PCR; TCRdb's version includes in-frame clones alone and lacks a portion of them. The top ten hold approximately 5% of the sample, which has around 58,000 clones, 75% to 90% seen once. The clonotype was recovered from a human donor in a cohort sampled during active COVID-19. The sample was peripheral blood. J is TRBJ1-2 and V is TRBV28; weak D call: TRBD1 (6 bases). CDR3 loop: CASSSAAGGPAFNYGYTF. CDR3 DNA sequence: TGTGCCAGCAGTTCTGCAGCGGGGGGGCCCGCCTTTAACTATGGCTACACCTTC.